This T cell receptor (beta chain) was documented in a study of CD8 T cells in ankylosing spondylitis. TCRdb redid the calling of the 5' RACE reads with MiXCR, one entry per CDR3 protein. The sample shows around 890,000 distinct CDR3 sequences, about 12% of them seen only once. Comments on this clonotype: Its antigen is not known.

The study, taken as a whole, reports: Apparently characteristic of ankylosing spondylitis blood was a TCR beta motif (fewer than 10 highly homologous variants).

The CDR3 sequence is 17 residues long. V lost 5 bases to trimming and J lost 0 bases, with 16 bases between them. Germline CDR1 and CDR2: MNHEY and SVGEGT. The sequence was collected from a male donor with ankylosing spondylitis. Material for sequencing was blood, either unsorted or a sorted T cell fraction (not recorded which). The V gene is TRBV6-2 or TRBV6-3, the J gene TRBJ2-2; the D gene is possibly TRBD1 (6 bases). In DNA, the CDR3 is TGTGCCAGCAGTCCCGCAATAGGGGGTGCGAACACCGGGGAGCTGTTTTTT. This codes for CASSPAIGGANTGELFF.